This T cell receptor (beta chain) was retrieved from a study of shared clonotypes between healthy human individuals. Assay: immunoSEQ multiplex PCR; the TCRdb copy retains only in-frame clones and omits some. The table includes around 1 million clones, around three quarters detected once. Notes on the study in general: Sharing across a few donors was seen in 4% to 6.5% of naive CD4 clonotypes.

Germline lookup yields CDR1 SGHTA and CDR2 FQGNSA. The CDR3 is 13 amino acids. The ends were cut back, 5 bases at V and 2 bases at J, with 9 bases in the middle. Note on this clone: What it binds is not known.

The sequencing sample was made of memory CD4+ T cells sorted from blood. The subset: CD45RA-negative fraction. This TCR was sampled from a young man in good health. The chain is built from TRBV7-2 and TRBJ1-1; D unresolved. As DNA, the CDR3 is TGTGCCAGCAGCACGCGGATCAACACTGAAGCTTTCTTT. It codes for CASSTRINTEAFF.